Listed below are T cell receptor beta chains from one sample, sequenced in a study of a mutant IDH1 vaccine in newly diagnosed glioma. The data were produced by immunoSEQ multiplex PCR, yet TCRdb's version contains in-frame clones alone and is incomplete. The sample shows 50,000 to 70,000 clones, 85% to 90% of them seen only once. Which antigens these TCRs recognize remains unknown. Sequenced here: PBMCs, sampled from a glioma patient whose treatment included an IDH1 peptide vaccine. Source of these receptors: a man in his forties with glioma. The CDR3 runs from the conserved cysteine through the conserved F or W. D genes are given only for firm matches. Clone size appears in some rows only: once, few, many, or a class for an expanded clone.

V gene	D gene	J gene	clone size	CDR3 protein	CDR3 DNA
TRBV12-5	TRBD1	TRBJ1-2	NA	CASGLDPGQSYGYTF	TGTGCTAGTGGTTTGGACCCGGGACAGTCCTATGGCTACACCTTC
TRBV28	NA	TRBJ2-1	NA	CASSFFSHNEQFF	TGTGCCAGCAGTTTTTTCAGCCACAATGAGCAGTTCTTC
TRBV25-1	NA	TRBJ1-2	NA	CASQRPEGGYTF	TGTGCCAGCCAGAGGCCCGAGGGTGGCTACACCTTC
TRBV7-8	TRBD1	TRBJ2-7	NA	CASSLGGTGVYEQYF	TGTGCCAGCAGCCTGGGAGGGACAGGGGTGTACGAGCAGTACTTC
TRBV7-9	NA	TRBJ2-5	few	CASSPKGPETQYF	TGTGCCAGCAGCCCCAAGGGTCCGGAGACCCAGTACTTC
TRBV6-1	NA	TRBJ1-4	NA	CATRSWVYKLFF	TGTGCCACCAGGAGCTGGGTGTATAAACTGTTTTTT
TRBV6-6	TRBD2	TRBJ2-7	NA	CATLSGVSYEQYF	TGTGCCACCCTGAGCGGGGTCTCCTACGAGCAGTACTTC
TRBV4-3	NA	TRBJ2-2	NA	CASSPWDTSNTGELFF	TGCGCCAGCAGCCCCTGGGACACATCGAACACCGGGGAGCTGTTTTTT
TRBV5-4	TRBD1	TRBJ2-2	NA	CASSFSGTGAGELFF	TGTGCCAGCAGTTTCTCCGGGACAGGGGCCGGGGAGCTGTTTTTT
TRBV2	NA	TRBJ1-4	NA	CASRRGGNEKLFF	TGTGCCAGCAGGCGGGGTGGTAATGAAAAACTGTTTTTT
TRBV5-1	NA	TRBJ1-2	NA	CASSLRRQGGGYTF	TGCGCCAGCAGCCTCAGGCGGCAGGGCGGCGGCTACACCTTC
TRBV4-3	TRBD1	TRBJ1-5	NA	CASSEAGPGGQPQHF	TGCGCCAGCAGCGAAGCGGGGCCAGGGGGTCAGCCCCAGCATTTT
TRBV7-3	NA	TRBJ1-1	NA	CASRRPGLAEAFF	TGTGCCAGCCGGCGCCCCGGGCTGGCTGAAGCTTTCTTT
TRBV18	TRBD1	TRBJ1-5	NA	CASSLLGQRNQPQHF	TGTGCCAGCTCACTATTGGGACAGCGCAATCAGCCCCAGCATTTT
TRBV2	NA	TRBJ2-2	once	CASNRGGSNTGELFF	TGTGCCAGCAACAGGGGGGGATCGAACACCGGGGAGCTGTTTTTT
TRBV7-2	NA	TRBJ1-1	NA	CASSLRRATEAFF	TGTGCCAGCAGCTTACGCAGGGCCACTGAAGCTTTCTTT
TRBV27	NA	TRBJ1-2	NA	CASSLSADLGYTF	TGTGCCAGCAGTTTAAGTGCTGATTTGGGCTACACCTTC
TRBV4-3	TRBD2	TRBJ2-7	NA	CASSQGTSGDSYEQYF	TGCGCCAGCAGCCAGGGGACTAGCGGGGATTCCTACGAGCAGTACTTC
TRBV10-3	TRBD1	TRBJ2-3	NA	CAISESNRGDTQYF	TGTGCCATCAGTGAGTCTAACAGGGGAGATACGCAGTATTTT
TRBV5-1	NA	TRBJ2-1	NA	CASSLGDSYNEQFF	TGCGCCAGCAGCTTGGGCGACTCCTACAATGAGCAGTTCTTC
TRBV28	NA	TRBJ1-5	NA	CASSLGQVNQPQHF	TGTGCCAGCAGTTTGGGGCAGGTCAATCAGCCCCAGCATTTT
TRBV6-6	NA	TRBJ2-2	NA	CASSRSGGADTGELFF	TGTGCCAGCAGCCGGTCGGGGGGCGCGGACACCGGGGAGCTGTTTTTT
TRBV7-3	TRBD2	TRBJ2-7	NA	CASSLLAESSYEQYF	TGTGCCAGCAGCTTACTAGCGGAGAGCTCCTACGAGCAGTACTTC
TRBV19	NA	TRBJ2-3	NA	CASSKSNPSSDLLSTDTQYF	TGTGCCAGTAGTAAGTCGAACCCGAGTTCCGATTTATTAAGTACGGATACGCAGTATTTT
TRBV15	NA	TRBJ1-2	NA	CATSRPVGGYTF	TGTGCCACCAGCAGGCCGGTGGGTGGCTACACCTTC
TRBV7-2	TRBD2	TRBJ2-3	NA	CASSLGLAGGTDTQYF	TGTGCCAGCAGCTTAGGACTAGCGGGAGGGACAGATACGCAGTATTTT
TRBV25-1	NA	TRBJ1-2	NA	CASSEYTVGYTF	TGTGCCAGCAGTGAATATACAGTAGGGTACACCTTC
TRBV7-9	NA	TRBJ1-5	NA	CASSTRGSNQPQHF	TGTGCCAGCAGCACCCGGGGAAGCAATCAGCCCCAGCATTTT
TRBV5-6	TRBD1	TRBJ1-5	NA	CASSQDRGGPQHF	TGTGCCAGCAGCCAGGACAGGGGGGGCCCCCAGCATTTT
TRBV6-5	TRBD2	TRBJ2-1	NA	CASSFSLADYNEQFF	TGTGCCAGCTCTTTCTCACTAGCGGACTACAATGAGCAGTTCTTC
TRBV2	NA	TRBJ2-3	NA	CASSEVLDTQYF	TGTGCCAGCAGTGAGGTGTTAGATACGCAGTATTTT
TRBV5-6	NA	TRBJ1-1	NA	CASSLGSGRTEAFF	TGTGCCAGCAGCTTGGGTTCAGGGAGAACTGAAGCTTTCTTT
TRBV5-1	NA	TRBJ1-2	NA	CASSFETGYGYTF	TGCGCCAGCAGCTTCGAGACAGGCTATGGCTACACCTTC
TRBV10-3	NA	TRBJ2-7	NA	CAISEGVPYEQYF	TGTGCCATCAGTGAGGGGGTTCCCTACGAGCAGTACTTC
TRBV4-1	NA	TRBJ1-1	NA	CASSQLDPNFGDTEAFF	TGCGCCAGCAGCCAACTGGACCCAAATTTTGGGGACACTGAAGCTTTCTTT
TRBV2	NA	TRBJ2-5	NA	CASRPGLLQETQYF	TGTGCCAGCAGGCCAGGACTTCTCCAAGAGACCCAGTACTTC
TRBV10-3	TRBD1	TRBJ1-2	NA	CAIGAGGGYGYTF	TGTGCCATCGGGGCAGGGGGCGGGTATGGCTACACCTTC
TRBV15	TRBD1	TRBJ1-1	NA	CATSRGTGGLTEAFF	TGTGCCACCAGCAGAGGGACAGGGGGCTTAACTGAAGCTTTCTTT
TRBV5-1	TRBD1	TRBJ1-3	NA	CASSSGTGVPTIYF	TGCGCCAGCAGCTCCGGGACAGGGGTACCGACCATATATTTT
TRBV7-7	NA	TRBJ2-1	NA	CASSPEGVHNEQFF	TGTGCTAGCAGCCCGGAGGGAGTCCACAATGAGCAGTTCTTC
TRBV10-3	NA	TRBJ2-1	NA	CAISYSDVYNEQFF	TGTGCCATCAGTTATAGCGACGTCTACAATGAGCAGTTCTTC
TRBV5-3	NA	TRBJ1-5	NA	CARDGNRRGNQPQHF	TGTGCCAGAGATGGAAACCGGAGGGGGAATCAGCCCCAGCATTTT